This paragraph reports one T cell receptor beta chain. Profiling relied on immunoSEQ multiplex PCR, and the TCRdb table lists in-frame clones only, not all of them. The repertoire has over 200,000 clones, 89% of them found once; the top ten carry under 7.5%. This entry comes from a study of blood T cell repertoires in COVID-19. V shed 4 bases and J shed 0 bases, with 14 bases lying between them. The germline V gene has CDR1 SGHTA and CDR2 FQGNSA. The CDR3 has 16 amino acids. The receptor comes from a man aged 55-75 years who had recovered from COVID-19. The rearrangement uses TRBV7-2 and TRBJ2-3; TRBD1 is a possible D gene (6 bases). The source material was peripheral blood. This chain's CDR3 is CASSSKTGRSTDTQYF. The CDR3 region has the DNA TGTGCCAGCAGCTCCAAGACAGGCCGAAGCACAGATACGCAGTATTTT.